Presented here are 3 T cell receptor beta chains from one specimen sequenced in a study of blood T cells in healthy people across ages. A second PCR, run for about 7 to 11 cycles, used a sample-barcoded 5' primer plus a J-beta primer mix. TCRdb re-analysed the 5' RACE reads in MiXCR, keeping a single row per CDR3 protein. The sample records 920,000 or so distinct CDR3 sequences, roughly 45% being singletons. The sequencing input was blood. These receptors all stem from a woman aged 60 to 75 in good health.

This clonotype turned up a few times. The V call is TRBV15, the J call TRBJ2-6, with D possibly matching TRBD2 (5 bases). Trimming took 3 bases from V and 2 from J, leaving 8 bases between them. The CDR3 is made up of 15 amino acids. Per the germline V gene, CDR1 is LNHNV and CDR2 is YYDKDF (reference sequence). The CDR3 spells CATSSPGTGANVLTF. The CDR3 DNA follows: TGTGCCACCAGCAGTCCCGGGACTGGGGCCAACGTCCTGACTTTC.

In its sample, this clonotype was seen a few times. V and J are TRBV7-2 and TRBJ2-5; 10 bases align to TRBD2. CDR1 SGHTA and CDR2 FQGNSA come from the germline V gene. V was clipped by 4 bases and J by 11 bases; unmatched bases: 7. The CDR3 length is 13 residues. Here the CDR3 reads CASSSLAGVGQYF. The CDR3 DNA is TGTGCCAGCAGCTCTCTAGCGGGAGTGGGGCAGTACTTC.

This clonotype was counted between two and nine times. The gene calls are TRBV15 and TRBJ2-5; perhaps TRBD2 as D (6 bases). Germline loops: CDR1 LNHNV, CDR2 YYDKDF (reference sequence). The germline V and J ends were trimmed by 0 bases and 5 bases, with 13 bases remaining between them. The CDR3 runs 15 residues. The CDR3 DNA is TGTGCCACCAGCAGAGATCCCGGGACTCAGGAGACCCAGTACTTC. Protein sequence: CATSRDPGTQETQYF.